The sample holds one count of the clone carrying this T cell receptor beta chain. Antigen specificity is unknown. The data belong to a study of radiation and T cells in renal cell carcinoma. Study outcomes and limitations: No pretreatment tumor biopsies were available for baseline clonotypes.

Measured with immunoSEQ multiplex PCR; TCRdb has only the in-frame clones, and not every one. The sample has fewer than 200,000 clones, around 90% seen once. Time point meaning: blood 4 weeks post-SBRT, at nephrectomy. Noted treatment: 15 Gy SBRT to primary tumor, nephrectomy 4 weeks later. This sequence was found in a woman between 45 and 60 years old with renal cell carcinoma. This specimen consisted of blood, obtained from a patient whose treatment included radiotherapy and nephrectomy.

CDR3 nucleotide sequence: TGCGCCAGCAGCTTGGCGGCCTTTGATACGCAGTATTTT. Amino acid sequence: CASSLAAFDTQYF. J is TRBJ2-3 and V is TRBV5-1; D gene uncertain. Deletions cut 0 bases from V and 6 bases from J, with 8 bases between. The CDR3 runs 13 residues. Germline-derived CDR1 and CDR2 are SGHRS and YFSETQ.